The 15 T cell receptor beta chains below all came from one sample that was sequenced in a study of response to subunit inactivated influenza vaccine. Via MiXCR, TCRdb re-called the RT-PCR reads, giving one row per CDR3 protein. The data show roughly 650,000 distinct CDR3 sequences, more than 15% seen once. The specimen was PBMCs from blood, collected less than 13 days after vaccination. Receptors were obtained from a man in his forties or fifties who received an inactivated influenza vaccine.

This rearrangement joins TRBV20-1 to TRBJ2-3; TRBD2 matches at 7 bases. CDR1 and CDR2 (germline): DFQATT, SNEGSKA (reference sequence). Unmatched junction bases numbered 7, after V lost 2 bases and J lost 14 bases. This CDR3 has 11 residues. The CDR3 DNA follows: TGCAGTGCTAGATTGGCGGGGGAATTGTATTTT. Residues: CSARLAGELYF.

Ten or more counts support this clonotype. The genes are TRBV7-2 and TRBJ2-5; D may match TRBD1 or TRBD2 (5 bases each). Germline loops: CDR1 SGHTA, CDR2 FQGNSA. The CDR3 runs to 15 residues. Trimming left V 2 bases short and J 5 bases short, with 15 bases between. CDR3 bases: TGTGCCAGCAGCTTATTCGGGAATAGGGGTGAGACCCAGTACTTC. It codes for CASSLFGNRGETQYF.

This chain links TRBV20-1 with TRBJ2-1, with 7 bases lining up with TRBD1. Unmatched junction bases numbered 10, after V lost 2 bases and J lost 9 bases. This CDR3 has 14 residues. Germline CDR1 reads DFQATT; CDR2 reads SNEGSKA (reference sequence). The CDR3 loop reads CSARTSDRAGEQFF. The CDR3, as DNA: TGCAGTGCTAGAACCTCCGACAGGGCGGGTGAGCAGTTCTTC.

This clonotype was counted only a few times. This chain connects TRBV10-3 to TRBJ1-6; D gene uncertain. The germline V and J ends were trimmed by 2 bases and 7 bases, with 9 bases remaining between them. The CDR3 spans 14 residues. In germline, CDR1 is ENHRY, CDR2 SYGVKD. Here the CDR3 reads CAISEGQPNSPLHF. CDR3 nucleotides: TGTGCCATCAGTGAGGGTCAGCCAAATTCACCCCTCCACTTT.

The genes are TRBV6-2 or TRBV6-3 and TRBJ1-5; D ambiguous. The CDR3 has 13 amino acids. The V and J ends lost 2 bases and 4 bases respectively, with 6 bases between them. Germline loops: CDR1 MNHEY, CDR2 SVGEGT. The CDR3 protein is CASSYTRNQPQHF. The CDR3, as DNA: TGTGCCAGCAGTTACACACGGAATCAGCCCCAGCATTTT.

The chain is built from TRBV20-1 and TRBJ2-2; possibly TRBD2 for D (6 bases). The V gene's germline CDR1 is DFQATT and CDR2 SNEGSKA (reference sequence). The CDR3 contains 15 residues. V was clipped by 0 bases and J by 9 bases, with 17 bases between them. DNA of the CDR3: TGCAGTGCTAGAGACCCCACCTTAGGAGGGCGGGAGCTGTTTTTT. Translated, it gives CSARDPTLGGRELFF.

In this sample, this clonotype turned up a few times. This chain uses TRBV10-3 with TRBJ1-5, with D perhaps matching TRBD1 (5 bases). V lost 6 bases and J lost 7, with 13 bases in between. Germline CDR1 reads ENHRY; CDR2 reads SYGVKD. The CDR3 is 13 amino acids. CDR3 in amino acids: CAIREERGQPQHF. The DNA for the CDR3 is TGTGCCATCAGGGAGGAGAGGGGCCAGCCCCAGCATTTT.

This clonotype was observed a handful of times. V and J are TRBV20-1 and TRBJ2-5, with D possibly being TRBD2 (7 bases). The germline V and J ends were trimmed by 0 bases and 1 base, with 12 bases remaining between them. The germline V gene has CDR1 DFQATT and CDR2 SNEGSKA (reference sequence). The CDR3 has 15 amino acids. CDR3 in amino acids: CSARELRGAQETQYF. In DNA, the CDR3 is TGCAGTGCTAGAGAACTCCGGGGGGCCCAAGAGACCCAGTACTTC.

This clonotype has a handful of counts. The gene calls are TRBV9 and TRBJ2-2, with 7 bases matching TRBD2. The CDR3 has 16 amino acids. CDR1 is SGDLS, CDR2 YYNGEE, per germline. V lost 0 bases, J lost 0 bases, and 2 bases stayed unmatched. CDR3 bases: TGTGCCAGCAGCGTAGGGGCGGGGGCGAACACCGGGGAGCTGTTTTTT. Amino acid sequence: CASSVGAGANTGELFF.

The chain combines TRBV6-5 with TRBJ2-7, with TRBD1 matching 8 bases. CDR3 length: 14 residues. The V and J ends lost 4 bases and 3 bases, in that order; junction bases with no gene match: 5. In germline, CDR1 is MNHEY, CDR2 SVGAGI. The CDR3 region has the DNA TGTGCCAGCAGTTGGCAGGGGGCGGGCTACGAGCAGTACTTC. It yields the protein CASSWQGAGYEQYF.

The chain uses TRBV11-1 and TRBJ2-1; D not certain. Germline lookup yields CDR1 SGHAT and CDR2 FQDESV (reference sequence). Trimming pared 5 bases from V and 5 bases from J, leaving 16 bases between. The CDR3 is 15 residues long. Here the CDR3 reads CASSPSVLPNNEQFF. The CDR3 coding sequence is TGTGCCAGCAGCCCCAGCGTCCTCCCAAACAATGAGCAGTTCTTC.

The V call is TRBV20-1, the J call TRBJ1-1; the match to TRBD1 covers 7 bases. V was clipped by 3 bases and J by 4 bases; unmatched bases: 5. This CDR3 has 13 residues. Per the germline V gene, CDR1 is DFQATT and CDR2 is SNEGSKA (reference sequence). In nucleotides, the CDR3 is TGCAGTGCTAGGACAGGGTGGGGCACTGAAGCTTTCTTT. Translating it yields CSARTGWGTEAFF.

This clonotype came up a few times. The rearrangement joins TRBV11-2 to TRBJ2-1; tentatively, D is TRBD2 (5 bases). This CDR3 region has 14 residues. Germline CDR1 SGHAT, CDR2 FQNNGV. The V end lost 0 bases, the J end lost 7 bases, and 10 bases lay between the germline ends. The CDR3 spells CASSLEFSGNEQFF. The CDR3 nucleotides read TGTGCCAGCAGCTTAGAATTCTCGGGAAATGAGCAGTTCTTC.

Comment on this clonotype: Germline is not matched at one junction end, which may reflect a read error. The J gene is TRBJ1-6, the V gene TRBV10-1, with D unresolved. Germline values: CDR1 WNHNN, CDR2 SYGVQD (reference sequence). CDR3 length equals 14 residues. CDR3 in DNA: TGCGCCAGCAGTGAGGCCGGTCGTTATTCACCCCTCTACTTT. This sequence encodes CASSEAGRYSPLYF.

The chain carries TRBV12-3 or TRBV12-4 and TRBJ1-5; D is unresolved. The length of the CDR3 is 15 residues. V was pared by 2 bases and J by 5 bases, with 13 bases between. The CDR3 DNA is TGTGCCAGCAGTTTATGGGCCGGGGTTGATCAGCCCCAGCATTTT. This codes for CASSLWAGVDQPQHF.